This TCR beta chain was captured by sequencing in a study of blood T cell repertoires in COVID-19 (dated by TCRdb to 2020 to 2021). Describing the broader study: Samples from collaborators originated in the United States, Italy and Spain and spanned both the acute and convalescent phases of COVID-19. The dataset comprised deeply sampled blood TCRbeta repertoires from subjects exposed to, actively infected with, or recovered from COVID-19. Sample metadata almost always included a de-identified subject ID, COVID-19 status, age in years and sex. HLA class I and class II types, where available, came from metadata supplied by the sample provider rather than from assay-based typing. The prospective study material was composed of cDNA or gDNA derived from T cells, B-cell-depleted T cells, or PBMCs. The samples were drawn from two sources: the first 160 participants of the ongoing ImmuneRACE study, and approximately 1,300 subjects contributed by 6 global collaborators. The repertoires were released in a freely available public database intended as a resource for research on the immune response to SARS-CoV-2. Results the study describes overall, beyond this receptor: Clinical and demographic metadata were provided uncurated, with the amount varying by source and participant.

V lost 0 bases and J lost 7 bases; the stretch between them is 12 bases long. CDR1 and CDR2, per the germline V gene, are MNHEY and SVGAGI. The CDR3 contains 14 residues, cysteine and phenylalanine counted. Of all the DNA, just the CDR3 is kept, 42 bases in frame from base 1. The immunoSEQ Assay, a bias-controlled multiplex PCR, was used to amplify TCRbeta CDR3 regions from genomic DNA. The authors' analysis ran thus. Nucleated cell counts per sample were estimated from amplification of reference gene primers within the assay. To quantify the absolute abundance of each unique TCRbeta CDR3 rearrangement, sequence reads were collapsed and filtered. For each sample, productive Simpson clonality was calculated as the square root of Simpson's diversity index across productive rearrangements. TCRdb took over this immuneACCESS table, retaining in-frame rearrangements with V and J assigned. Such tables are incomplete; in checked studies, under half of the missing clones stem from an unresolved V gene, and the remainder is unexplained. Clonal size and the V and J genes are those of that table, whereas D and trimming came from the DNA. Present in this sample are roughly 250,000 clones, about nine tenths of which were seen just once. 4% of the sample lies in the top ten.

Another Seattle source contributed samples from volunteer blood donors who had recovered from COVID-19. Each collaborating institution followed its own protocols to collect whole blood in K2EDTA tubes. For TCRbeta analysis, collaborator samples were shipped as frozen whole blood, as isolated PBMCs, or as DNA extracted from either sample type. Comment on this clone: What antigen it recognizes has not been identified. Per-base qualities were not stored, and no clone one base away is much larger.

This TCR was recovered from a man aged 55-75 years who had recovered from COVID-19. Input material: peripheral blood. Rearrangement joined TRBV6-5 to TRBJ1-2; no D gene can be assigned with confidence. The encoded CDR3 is CASSYSSPRSGYTF. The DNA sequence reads TGTGCCAGCAGTTACTCGAGCCCCAGGTCTGGCTACACCTTC.